This passage covers 14 T cell receptor beta chains from one sample sequenced in a study of blood T cell repertoires in COVID-19. Using immunoSEQ multiplex PCR, the repertoire was profiled, and TCRdb retains in-frame clones only, with some absent. There are 100,000 or so clones in the sample; roughly 87% occur only once, and around 2% lies in the top ten. Input material: peripheral blood. These receptor sequences come from a man aged 45-60 years with active COVID-19.

The V gene is TRBV14, the J gene TRBJ1-1; D remains unclear. This CDR3 has 13 residues. CDR1 and CDR2 from the germline V gene are SGHDN and FVKESK. With 4 bases removed from V and 2 bases from J, the gap between germline ends came to 8 bases. In DNA, the CDR3 is TGTGCCAGCAGCCCATACCTAAACACTGAAGCTTTCTTT. Protein product: CASSPYLNTEAFF.

This chain uses TRBV28 with TRBJ2-3, with D uncertain. The CDR3 consists of 12 residues. V was shortened by 5 bases and J by 2 bases, with 5 bases between the two germline ends. Germline V gene lookup returns CDR1 MDHEN and CDR2 SYDVKM. CDR3 amino acids: CASSTSTDTQYF. CDR3 coding DNA: TGTGCCAGCAGTACTTCCACAGATACGCAGTATTTT.

This clone was detected a few times. This chain uses TRBV2 with TRBJ2-2; 9 bases match TRBD1. V lost 7 bases to trimming and J lost 5 bases; unmatched junction nucleotides: 2. This CDR3 comprises 13 residues. Germline V gives CDR1 SNHLY, CDR2 FYNNEI. The CDR3 region has the DNA TGTGCCAGCACCGGACAGGGGACCGGGGAGCTGTTTTTT. It specifies CASTGQGTGELFF.

The chain couples TRBV29-1 to TRBJ1-2; D remains ambiguous. The CDR3 has 10 amino acids. Germline V gene data show CDR1 as SQVTM and CDR2 as ANQGSEA. The V end was cut by 4 bases, the J end by 9 bases, with 9 bases between. This CDR3 is CSVGEGRYTF. In DNA form, the CDR3 reads TGCAGCGTTGGGGAGGGTCGCTACACCTTC.

This sequence joins TRBV4-1 and TRBJ2-3, with TRBD2 identical over 7 bases. The CDR3 totals 15 residues. The trim removed 1 base at V and 0 bases at J, leaving 1 base unmatched. CDR1 MGHRA and CDR2 YSYEKL come from the germline V gene. The CDR3: CASSQVRGSTDTQYF. The CDR3 bases are TGCGCCAGCAGCCAAGTGCGGGGGAGCACAGATACGCAGTATTTT.

V gene TRBV12-5 combines with J gene TRBJ2-1, with D possibly TRBD2 on 6 matching bases. In germline, CDR1 is LGHNT, CDR2 FRNRAP. V was pared by 2 bases and J by 3 bases, with 14 bases between. The CDR3 length is 16 residues. In nucleotides, the CDR3 is TGTGCTAGTGGTTTGTACCCGGGACTTAGCTACAATGAGCAGTTCTTC. Protein sequence: CASGLYPGLSYNEQFF.

The chain links TRBV5-6 to TRBJ2-7; tentatively, D is TRBD2 (7 bases). The V gene's germline CDR1 is SGHDT and CDR2 YYEEEE. With 4 bases removed from V and 5 bases from J, the gap between germline ends came to 19 bases. The CDR3 runs 15 residues. The CDR3 reads CASSRGAGHLNEQYF. The CDR3 region has the DNA TGTGCCAGCAGCCGGGGGGCAGGCCACTTAAACGAGCAGTACTTC.

The chain joins TRBV11-2 to TRBJ2-5; 8 nucleotides align to TRBD1. In germline, CDR1 is SGHAT, CDR2 FQNNGV. The CDR3 totals 15 residues. The ends lost 7 bases at V and 5 bases at J; junction bases unmatched: 12. CDR3 sequence reads: CASTQGAIFLETQYF. The CDR3 DNA reads as TGTGCCAGCACCCAGGGGGCTATATTCTTGGAGACCCAGTACTTC.

This chain connects TRBV6-6 to TRBJ1-1, with 7 bases matching TRBD1. Germline loops: CDR1 MNHNY, CDR2 SVGAGI (reference sequence). This CDR3 is 15 amino acids long. V dropped 6 bases and J dropped 0; count of bases not matched to a gene: 7. The CDR3 reads CASRSGQAMNTEAFF. The CDR3 bases are TGTGCCAGCAGGAGCGGACAGGCAATGAACACTGAAGCTTTCTTT.

The gene calls are TRBV10-1 and TRBJ2-7; D gene uncertain. The CDR3 has 15 residues. Trimming took 11 bases from V and 0 from J, leaving 20 bases between them. The V gene's germline CDR1 is WNHNN and CDR2 SYGVQD (reference sequence). CDR3 sequence: CARELGAGPSYEQYF. The CDR3 region has the DNA TGCGCCCGTGAATTAGGAGCCGGCCCCTCCTACGAGCAGTACTTC.

V usage is TRBV27 and J usage is TRBJ1-1; 7 bases match TRBD1. Germline loops: CDR1 MNHEY, CDR2 SMNVEV (reference sequence). The CDR3 covers 15 residues. J lost 1 base, V lost 1 base, and 3 bases had no gene match. CDR3 protein: CASSLLQGENTEAFF. CDR3 sequence (DNA): TGTGCCAGCAGTTTATTGCAGGGGGAGAACACTGAAGCTTTCTTT.

The chain combines TRBV5-6 with TRBJ2-7, with 7 bases lining up with TRBD1. The CDR3 totals 14 residues. Germline CDR1 reads SGHDT; CDR2 reads YYEEEE. After removal of 5 bases from V and 6 bases from J, the junction contained 11 bases not matched to a gene. The CDR3 DNA reads as TGTGCCAGCAGTTATGACAGGGCTACCGGCGAGCAGTACTTC. This sequence encodes CASSYDRATGEQYF.

The chain is built from TRBV5-1 and TRBJ2-5, with D perhaps matching TRBD2 (5 bases). Trimming took off 0 bases at V and 1 base at J, with 7 bases between the two ends. This CDR3 comprises 14 residues. CDR1 is SGHRS and CDR2 is YFSETQ in the germline V gene. The CDR3 sequence is CASSLERIQETQYF. As DNA, the CDR3 is TGCGCCAGCAGCTTGGAGCGGATCCAAGAGACCCAGTACTTC.

The chain recombines TRBV19 with TRBJ2-3; 10 bases map to TRBD2. CDR1 is LNHDA, CDR2 SQIVND, per germline (reference sequence). The CDR3 contains 15 residues. With 5 bases clipped from V and 1 base from J, the junction kept 3 bases outside the gene matches. The CDR3, as DNA: TGTGCCAGTAGTGGAACTAGCGGGGGCACAGATACGCAGTATTTT. It yields the protein CASSGTSGGTDTQYF.